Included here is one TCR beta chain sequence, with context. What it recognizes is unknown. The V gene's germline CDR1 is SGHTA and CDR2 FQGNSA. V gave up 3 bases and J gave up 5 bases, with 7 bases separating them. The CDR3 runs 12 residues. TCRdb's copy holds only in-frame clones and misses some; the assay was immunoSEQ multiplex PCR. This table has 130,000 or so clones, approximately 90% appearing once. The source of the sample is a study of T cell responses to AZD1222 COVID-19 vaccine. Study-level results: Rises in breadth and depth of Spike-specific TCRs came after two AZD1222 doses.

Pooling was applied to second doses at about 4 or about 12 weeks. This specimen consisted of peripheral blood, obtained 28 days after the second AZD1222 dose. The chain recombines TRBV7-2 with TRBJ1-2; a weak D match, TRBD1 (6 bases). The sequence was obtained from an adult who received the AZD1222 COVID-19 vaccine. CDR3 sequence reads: CASSLTGYGYTF. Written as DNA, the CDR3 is TGTGCCAGCAGCTTGACAGGTTATGGCTACACCTTC.